This is a list of T cell receptor beta chains from one sample in a study of control samples from healthy donors and cancer patients. TCRdb's copy holds only in-frame clones and misses some; the assay was immunoSEQ multiplex PCR. The sample includes about 120,000 clones, 80% to 95% of them seen just once. Specimen: blood. The receptor source for this set is a woman younger than 30 in good health. Both conserved end residues are part of each CDR3. The order of the fields is V gene, clone size, J gene, D gene, CDR3 DNA, CDR3 protein. A D gene is named only where the DNA matches it firmly. Rows may omit the clone size; those that give it use once, few, many or a size class.

TRBV7-8,many,TRBJ1-3,-,TGTGCCAGCAGCCCAGGGATCTCTGGAAACACCATATATTTT,CASSPGISGNTIYF
TRBV4-3,few,TRBJ1-1,-,TGCGCCAGCAGCCAAGACCGGGGTGGAAACACTGAAGCTTTCTTT,CASSQDRGGNTEAFF
TRBV4-3,-,TRBJ1-6,-,TGCGCCAGCAGCCAAGACCAGGCGTCCCTTAATTCACCCCTCCACTTT,CASSQDQASLNSPLHF
TRBV10-1,-,TRBJ1-1,TRBD1,TGCGCCAGCAGTATACGGGGACAGGGGCTGAACACTGAAGCTTTCTTT,CASSIRGQGLNTEAFF
TRBV15,-,TRBJ1-5,-,TGTGCCACCAGCAGAGAAAAAAATCAGCCCCAGCATTTT,CATSREKNQPQHF
TRBV28,-,TRBJ2-6,-,TGTGCCAGCAGCTCTACTCTTAGCTCTGGGGCCAACGTCCTGACTTTC,CASSSTLSSGANVLTF
TRBV19,-,TRBJ2-1,TRBD2,TGTGCCAGTAGTCAAACCGGACTAGCGGGAGGAAATGAGCAGTTCTTC,CASSQTGLAGGNEQFF
TRBV5-1,-,TRBJ1-1,-,TGCGCCAGCAGCTTGGGGGGAATAGGGACTGAAGCTTTCTTT,CASSLGGIGTEAFF
TRBV14,-,TRBJ2-5,TRBD2,TGTGCCAGCAGCCACAGCGGGAGGGCCCTCGGGACCCAGTACTTC,CASSHSGRALGTQYF
TRBV14,once,TRBJ1-2,TRBD1,TGTGCCAGCAGCCAAGGGGGACAGGTTAACTATGGCTACACCTTC,CASSQGGQVNYGYTF
TRBV5-4,once,TRBJ2-3,-,TGTGCCAGCGGGGAGGATACGCAGTATTTT,CASGEDTQYF
TRBV10-3,-,TRBJ1-5,-,TGTGCCATCAGTGATGGCAGGACAAATCAGCCCCAGCATTTT,CAISDGRTNQPQHF
TRBV6-2/TRBV6-3,-,TRBJ2-1,TRBD2,TGTGCCAGCAGTTACGAAGGACTAGGGTCCTTTGAGCAGTTCTTC,CASSYEGLGSFEQFF
TRBV6-2/TRBV6-3,-,TRBJ2-3,TRBD2,TGTGCCAGCAGTTATCCGGGACTAGCGGGAGTAGAGCAGTATTTT,CASSYPGLAGVEQYF
TRBV27,-,TRBJ2-3,-,TGTGCCAGCATAGAACCTAGCACAGATACGCAGTATTTT,CASIEPSTDTQYF
TRBV18,once,TRBJ2-7,-,TGTGCCAGCTCACCGAAATTCGACAAAAACGAGCAGTACTTC,CASSPKFDKNEQYF